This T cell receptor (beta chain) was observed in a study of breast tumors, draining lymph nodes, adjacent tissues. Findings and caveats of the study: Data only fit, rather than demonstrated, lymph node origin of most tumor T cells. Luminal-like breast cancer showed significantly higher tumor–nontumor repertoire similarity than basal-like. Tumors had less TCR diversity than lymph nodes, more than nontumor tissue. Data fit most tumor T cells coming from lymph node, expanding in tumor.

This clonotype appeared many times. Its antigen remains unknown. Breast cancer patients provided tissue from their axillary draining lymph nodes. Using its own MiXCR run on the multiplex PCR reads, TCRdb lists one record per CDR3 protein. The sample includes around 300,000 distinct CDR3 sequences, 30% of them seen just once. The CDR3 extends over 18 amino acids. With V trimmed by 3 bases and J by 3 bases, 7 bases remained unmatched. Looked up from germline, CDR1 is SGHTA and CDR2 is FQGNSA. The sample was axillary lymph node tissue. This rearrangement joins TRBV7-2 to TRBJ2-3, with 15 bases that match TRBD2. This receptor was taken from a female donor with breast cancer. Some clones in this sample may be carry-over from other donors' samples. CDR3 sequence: CASSLAGLAGGGTDTQYF. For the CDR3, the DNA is TGTGCCAGCAGCTTGGCAGGACTAGCGGGAGGGGGGACAGATACGCAGTATTTT.